This TCR beta chain emerged from a study of cytomegalovirus exposure and HLA in healthy donors. Notes on the study in general: Across donors, sequencing depth was assumed by presence/absence analyses to be roughly uniform.

Note on this clone: Its antigen is undetermined.

Use of 60 Vbeta and 13 Jbeta primers characterized the PCR. Clones were sequenced by immunoSEQ multiplex PCR, and TCRdb holds only the in-frame ones, with some missing. The sample lists 150,000 to 200,000 clones, approximately 81% occurring once. The CDR3 consists of 13 residues. V shed 6 bases, J shed 6 bases, and the junction held 5 bases outside the gene matches. CDR1 is LNHDA and CDR2 is SQIVND in the germline V gene (reference sequence). This sequence joins TRBV19 and TRBJ1-1; the match to TRBD1 covers 9 bases. Sequenced sample: PBMCs. This sequence originates from a woman aged 18-29 years in good health and CMV-seropositive. In DNA, the CDR3 is TGTGCCAGTAGGGGACAGGGTACGGCTGAAGCTTTCTTT. This gives the protein CASRGQGTAEAFF.